What follows describes a single T cell receptor (beta chain). The antigen is undetermined. These data belong to a study of Graves' ophthalmopathy and Graves' hyperthyroidism. Findings of the study overall: Thyroid clonotypes that were expanded above 0.001 frequency mostly also appeared in blood. It was with roughly 71% sensitivity and under 85% specificity that the model predicted ophthalmopathy progression.

Participants with hyperthyroidism, aged 18 to 65, were newly diagnosed with under 2 months' duration. Germline V gene data show CDR1 as SGDLS and CDR2 as YYNGEE. Trimming cost V 4 bases and J 2 bases, with 11 bases left between them. This CDR3 region has 14 residues. Amplifying from RNA transcripts, the study obtained TCR beta CDR3 regions. The workflow started with a first-round RT-PCR run with HTBI primers and then moved on to a second-round multiplex PCR. TCRdb reprocessed the multiplex PCR reads with MiXCR, giving one entry per CDR3 protein. The sample holds more than 1,000,000 distinct CDR3 sequences, 35% to 40% seen once.

The sample comprised peripheral blood or thyroid tissue (not recorded which). The clonotype originates from an adult man with Graves' hyperthyroidism. The chain employs TRBV9 and TRBJ2-3; no clear D. The CDR3 DNA reads TGTGCCAGCAGCCATGACGGTTACACAGATACGCAGTATTTT. It is translated as CASSHDGYTDTQYF.